The 15 T cell receptor beta chains reported below all come from one sample, sequenced in a study of T-cell memory formation after mild COVID-19 (TCRdb year 2021). The library was made by 5' RACE. For sequencing, an Illumina NovaSeq 6000 was employed. The raw public data were reprocessed by TCRdb itself: fastp quality trimming at Q25, MiXCR clonotype calling, in-frame beta chains only. Identical CDR3 protein sequences are pooled into one entry, listed with their most common genes and DNA. The sample table lists under 110,000 distinct CDR3 sequences, 9.5% to 15% of them with a count of one. The ten largest clones take up approximately 30% of the sample. Sequencing was done on a sample of PBMCs or a T cell subset sorted from them (not recorded which). These receptors all stem from an adult woman who had mild COVID-19 (a few samples of this study predate the infection). The sample titles of this study are shuffled in the database, so cell type and time point are left out; the donor was told from shared clones.

This clonotype was seen only a few times. This rearrangement joins TRBV5-1 to TRBJ2-2; possible D gene TRBD2, 7 bases. Trimming removed 7 bases from V and 6 bases from J, with 13 bases in between. The CDR3 sequence is 13 residues long. Per the germline V gene, CDR1 is SGHRS and CDR2 is YFSETQ. The CDR3 protein is CASAQGRAGELFF. In DNA, the CDR3 is TGCGCCAGCGCCCAGGGGAGGGCCGGGGAGCTGTTTTTT.

V gene TRBV11-3 combines with J gene TRBJ2-7; TRBD1 agrees at 12 bases. Germline trimming cut 5 bases from V and 5 bases from J; bases unmatched to any gene: 7. This CDR3 spans 15 amino acids. Looked up from germline, CDR1 is SGHNT and CDR2 is YENEEA. CDR3: CASSPWDRGQDEQYF. The CDR3 DNA sequence: TGTGCCAGCAGCCCTTGGGACAGGGGGCAGGACGAGCAGTACTTC.

In this sample, this clonotype turned up many times. The chain employs TRBV12-3 or TRBV12-4 and TRBJ2-5; D is undetermined. The ends were cut back, 3 bases at V and 3 bases at J, with 14 bases in the middle. The length of the CDR3 is 15 residues. DNA for the CDR3: TGTGCCAGCAGTTTCCCAACCGGGCCAAAAGAGACCCAGTACTTC. Encoded protein: CASSFPTGPKETQYF.

This clonotype appeared a few times. The V gene is TRBV5-1, the J gene TRBJ1-2; D is uncertain. V shed 0 bases and J shed 0 bases, with 6 bases lying between them. The CDR3 contains 14 residues. CDR1 and CDR2 from the germline V gene are SGHRS and YFSETQ. CDR3: CASSLDTSNYGYTF. The CDR3 DNA reads as TGCGCCAGCAGCTTGGATACTTCTAACTATGGCTACACCTTC.

This clonotype has a count of ten or more. The genes are TRBV7-6 and TRBJ2-5; no firm D call. Per the germline V gene, CDR1 is SGHVS and CDR2 is FNYEAQ. Deletions cut 5 bases from V and 4 bases from J, with 17 bases between. This CDR3 spans 15 amino acids. The CDR3 DNA is TGTGCCAGCAGCGACCTTACGAATTCGGGAGAGACCCAGTACTTC. Protein: CASSDLTNSGETQYF.

This clonotype occurred many times. The rearrangement uses TRBV4-2 and TRBJ2-1, with TRBD2 identical over 11 bases. V shed 0 bases, J shed 7 bases, and the junction held 2 bases outside the gene matches. This CDR3 spans 15 amino acids. In germline, CDR1 is LGHNA, CDR2 YNFKEQ. CDR3 in DNA: TGTGCCAGCAGCCAAGATAGCGGGGGGGCAAATGAGCAGTTCTTC. It yields the protein CASSQDSGGANEQFF.

In nucleotides, the CDR3 is TGTGCCAGCAGCGTTCACAGGGCCGAGACCCAGTACTTC. It yields the protein CASSVHRAETQYF. This rearrangement joins TRBV25-1 to TRBJ2-5, with D maybe TRBD1 (6 bases). Germline loops: CDR1 MGHDK, CDR2 SYGVNS. V dropped 6 bases and J dropped 5 bases, with 13 bases sitting between them. CDR3 length: 13 amino acids. Complete variable domain (other parts from reference TRBV25-1 and TRBJ2-5): EADIYQTPRYLVIGTGKKITLECSQTMGHDKMYWYQQDPGMELHLIHYSYGVNSTEKGDLSSESTVSRIRTEHFPLTLESARPSHTSQYLCASSVHRAETQYFGPGTRLLVL.

Only a few counts were recorded for this clonotype. The chain couples TRBV5-1 to TRBJ2-7; TRBD2 matches 12 bases. Germline V gene lookup returns CDR1 SGHRS and CDR2 YFSETQ. Trimming at V came to 4 bases and at J to 5 bases, leaving 10 bases not matched to a gene. CDR3 length equals 16 residues. CDR3 in DNA: TGCGCCAGCAGCCCTGGGACTAGCGGGCCCTGGGACGAGCAGTACTTC. Encoded protein: CASSPGTSGPWDEQYF.

This clonotype was detected many times. The chain is built from TRBV4-3 and TRBJ2-4; the D gene is possibly TRBD2 (5 bases). This CDR3 spans 17 amino acids. Trimming stripped 0 bases from V and 0 bases from J, with 12 bases between. Germline CDR1 and CDR2: LGHNA and YSLEER. The CDR3 DNA is TGCGCCAGCAGCCAAGATCTGAAGCGGATAGCCAAAAACATTCAGTACTTC. Translating it yields CASSQDLKRIAKNIQYF.

The chain has TRBV9 and TRBJ2-1; the D is unclear. The V end lost 2 bases, the J end lost 8 bases, and 11 bases lay between the germline ends. This CDR3 region has 13 residues. Germline lookup yields CDR1 SGDLS and CDR2 YYNGEE. CDR3 sequence reads: CASSVTPGDEQFF. The CDR3 DNA sequence: TGTGCCAGCAGCGTGACCCCTGGGGATGAGCAGTTCTTC.

The chain has TRBV19 and TRBJ2-7; 9 nucleotides agree with TRBD1. V lost 7 bases, J lost 4 bases, and 2 bases stayed unmatched. CDR3 size: 12 residues. CDR1 and CDR2 from the germline V gene are LNHDA and SQIVND (reference sequence). The CDR3 protein is CASMDRGYEQYF. The CDR3 DNA reads as TGTGCCAGTATGGACAGGGGATACGAGCAGTACTTC.

This clonotype was recorded a few times. Sequence at one end of the junction differs from germline and may be a read error. The V gene is TRBV12-3 or TRBV12-4, the J gene TRBJ1-1; unclear D gene. CDR3 size: 11 residues. CDR3 residues: CASTFNGPHQF. The CDR3 DNA is TGTGCCAGCACCTTTAATGGACCCCATCAGTTT.

The table lists this clonotype with a few counts. The rearrangement links TRBV24-1 to TRBJ2-1; 7 bases line up with TRBD1. CDR3 length: 16 amino acids. V lost 4 bases, J lost 2 bases, and 7 bases stayed unmatched. CDR1 and CDR2 (germline): KGHDR, SFDVKD. CDR3 protein: CATSELGGTPYNEQFF. The CDR3 DNA sequence: TGTGCCACCAGTGAATTAGGGGGCACCCCCTACAATGAGCAGTTCTTC.

This clonotype was seen at least ten times. The rearrangement joins TRBV12-3 or TRBV12-4 to TRBJ2-7; D may be TRBD1 or TRBD2 (5 bases each). The V and J ends lost 6 bases and 4 bases respectively, with 10 bases between them. The CDR3 extends over 12 amino acids. The CDR3 DNA reads TGTGCCAGCAGCGTGGGGGTGTACGAGCAGTACTTC. Its protein is CASSVGVYEQYF.

The rearrangement links TRBV7-9 to TRBJ1-1; no firm D call. The CDR3 runs to 15 residues. V dropped 6 bases and J dropped 5 bases, with 19 bases sitting between them. Germline V gene sequence: CDR1 SEHNR, CDR2 FQNEAQ (reference sequence). DNA for the CDR3: TGTGCCAGCAGTCGAGTCGACGGCAACCCGACTGAAGCTTTCTTT. Translated: CASSRVDGNPTEAFF.